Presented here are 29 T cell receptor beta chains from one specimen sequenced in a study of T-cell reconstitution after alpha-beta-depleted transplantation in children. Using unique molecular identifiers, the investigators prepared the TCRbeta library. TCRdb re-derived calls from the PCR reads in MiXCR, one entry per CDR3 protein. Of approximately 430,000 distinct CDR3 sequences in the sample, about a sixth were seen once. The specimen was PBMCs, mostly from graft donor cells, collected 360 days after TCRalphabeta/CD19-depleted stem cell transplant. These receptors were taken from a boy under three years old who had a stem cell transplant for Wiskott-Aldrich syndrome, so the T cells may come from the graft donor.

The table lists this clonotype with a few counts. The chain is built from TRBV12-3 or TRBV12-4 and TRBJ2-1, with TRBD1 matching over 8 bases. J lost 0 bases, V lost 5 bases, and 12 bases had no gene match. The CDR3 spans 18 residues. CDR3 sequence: CASSQTGVEKGSYNEQFF. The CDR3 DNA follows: TGTGCCAGCAGTCAGACAGGGGTCGAAAAGGGCTCCTACAATGAGCAGTTCTTC.

The CDR3, as DNA: TGTGCCAGCAGTTTAGTCAGGGACGGCTACACCTTC. Translated, it gives CASSLVRDGYTF. V usage is TRBV12-3 or TRBV12-4 and J usage is TRBJ1-2; D is possibly TRBD1 (5 bases). The CDR3 covers 12 residues. Deletions cut 1 base from V and 8 bases from J, with 8 bases between.

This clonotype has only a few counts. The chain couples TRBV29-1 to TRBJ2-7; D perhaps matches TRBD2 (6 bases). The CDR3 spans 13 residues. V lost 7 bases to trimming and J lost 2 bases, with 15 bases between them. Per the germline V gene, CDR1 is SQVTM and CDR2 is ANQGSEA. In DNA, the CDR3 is TGCAGCGCACGAAGGCGGGGTACCTACGAGCAGTACTTC. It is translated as CSARRRGTYEQYF.

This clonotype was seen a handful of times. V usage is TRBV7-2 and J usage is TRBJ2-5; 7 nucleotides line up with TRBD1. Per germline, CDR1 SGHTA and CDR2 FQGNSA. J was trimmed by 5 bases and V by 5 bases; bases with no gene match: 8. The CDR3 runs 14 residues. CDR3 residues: CASSPWTGLETQYF. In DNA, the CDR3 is TGTGCCAGCAGCCCTTGGACAGGTTTGGAGACCCAGTACTTC.

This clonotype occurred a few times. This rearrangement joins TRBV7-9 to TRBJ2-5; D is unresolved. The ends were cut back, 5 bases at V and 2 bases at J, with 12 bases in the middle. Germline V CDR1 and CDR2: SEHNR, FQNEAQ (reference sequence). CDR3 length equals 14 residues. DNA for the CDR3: TGTGCCAGCAGCACACGTGTCCAACAAGAGACCCAGTACTTC. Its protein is CASSTRVQQETQYF. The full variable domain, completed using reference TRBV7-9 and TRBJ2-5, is DTGVSQNPRHKITKRGQNVTFRCDPISEHNRLYWYRQTLGQGPEFLTYFQNEAQLEKSRLLSDRFSAERPKGSFSTLEIQRTEQGDSAMYLCASSTRVQQETQYFGPGTRLLVL.

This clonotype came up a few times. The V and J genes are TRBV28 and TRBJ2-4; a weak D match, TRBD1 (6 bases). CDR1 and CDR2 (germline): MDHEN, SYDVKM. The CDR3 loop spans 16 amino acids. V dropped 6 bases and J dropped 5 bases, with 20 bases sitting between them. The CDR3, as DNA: TGTGCCAGCAGCGATAACAGGGCCGGTACCCAAAACATTCAGTACTTC. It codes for CASSDNRAGTQNIQYF.

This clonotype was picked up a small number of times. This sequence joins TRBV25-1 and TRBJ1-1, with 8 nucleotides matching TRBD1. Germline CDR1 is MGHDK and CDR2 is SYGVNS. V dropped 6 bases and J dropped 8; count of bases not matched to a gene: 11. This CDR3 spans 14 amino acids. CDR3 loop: CASSPGPGGSEAFF. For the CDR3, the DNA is TGTGCCAGCAGCCCCGGTCCAGGGGGCTCCGAAGCTTTCTTT. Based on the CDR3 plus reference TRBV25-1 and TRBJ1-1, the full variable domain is EADIYQTPRYLVIGTGKKITLECSQTMGHDKMYWYQQDPGMELHLIHYSYGVNSTEKGDLSSESTVSRIRTEHFPLTLESARPSHTSQYLCASSPGPGGSEAFFGQGTRLTVV.

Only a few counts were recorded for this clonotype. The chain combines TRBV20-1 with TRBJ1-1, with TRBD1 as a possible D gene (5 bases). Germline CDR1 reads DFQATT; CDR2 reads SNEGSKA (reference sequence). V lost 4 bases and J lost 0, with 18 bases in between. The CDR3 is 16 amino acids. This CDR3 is CSAKGMGRSMNTEAFF. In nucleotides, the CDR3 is TGCAGTGCTAAGGGGATGGGGAGAAGCATGAACACTGAAGCTTTCTTT.

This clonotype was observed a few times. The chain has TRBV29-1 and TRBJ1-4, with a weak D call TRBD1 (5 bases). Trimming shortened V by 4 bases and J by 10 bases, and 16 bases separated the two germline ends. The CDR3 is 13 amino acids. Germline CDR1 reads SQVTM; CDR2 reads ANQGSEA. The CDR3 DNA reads TGCAGCGTTGCATGGGGCGGCCCCGGAAAACTGTTTTTT. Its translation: CSVAWGGPGKLFF.

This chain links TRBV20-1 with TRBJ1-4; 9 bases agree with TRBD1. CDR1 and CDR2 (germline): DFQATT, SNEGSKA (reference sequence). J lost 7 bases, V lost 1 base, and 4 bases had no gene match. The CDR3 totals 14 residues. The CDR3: CSARAQGAGEKLFF. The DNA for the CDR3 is TGCAGTGCTAGAGCACAGGGGGCAGGTGAAAAACTGTTTTTT.

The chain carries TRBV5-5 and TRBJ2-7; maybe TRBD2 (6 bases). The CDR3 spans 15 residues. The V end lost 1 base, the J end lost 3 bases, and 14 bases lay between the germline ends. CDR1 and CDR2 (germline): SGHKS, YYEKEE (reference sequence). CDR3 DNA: TGTGCCAGCAGCTTGTCGGCGGGATTGGACTACGAGCAGTACTTC. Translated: CASSLSAGLDYEQYF.

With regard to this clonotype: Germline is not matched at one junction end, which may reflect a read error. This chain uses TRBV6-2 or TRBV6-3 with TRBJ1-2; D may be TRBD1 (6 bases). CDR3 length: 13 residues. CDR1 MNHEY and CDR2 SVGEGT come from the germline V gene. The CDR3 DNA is TGTGCCAGCACCAACGGACAGAACTGTGGCTACACCTTC. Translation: CASTNGQNCGYTF.

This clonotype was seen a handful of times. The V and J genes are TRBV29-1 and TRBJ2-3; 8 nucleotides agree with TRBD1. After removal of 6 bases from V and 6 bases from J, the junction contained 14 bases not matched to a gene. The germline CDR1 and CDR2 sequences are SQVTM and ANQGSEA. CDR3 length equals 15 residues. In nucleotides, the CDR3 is TGCAGCGTGACTGACAGGGGTTTGGGGCTGGATACGCAGTATTTT. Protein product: CSVTDRGLGLDTQYF.

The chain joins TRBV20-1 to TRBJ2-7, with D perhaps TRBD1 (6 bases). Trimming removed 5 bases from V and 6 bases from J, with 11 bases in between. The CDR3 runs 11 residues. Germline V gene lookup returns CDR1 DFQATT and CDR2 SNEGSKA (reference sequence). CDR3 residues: CSAPGQREQYF. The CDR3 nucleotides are TGCAGTGCTCCCGGACAGCGCGAGCAGTACTTC.

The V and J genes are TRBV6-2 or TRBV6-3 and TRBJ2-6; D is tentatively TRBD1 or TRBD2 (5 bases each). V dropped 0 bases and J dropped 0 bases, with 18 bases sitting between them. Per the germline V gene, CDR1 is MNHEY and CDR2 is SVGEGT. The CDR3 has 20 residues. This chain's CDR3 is CASSYSKFRDGASGANVLTF. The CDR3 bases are TGTGCCAGCAGTTACTCGAAGTTTCGGGACGGGGCCTCTGGGGCCAACGTCCTGACTTTC.

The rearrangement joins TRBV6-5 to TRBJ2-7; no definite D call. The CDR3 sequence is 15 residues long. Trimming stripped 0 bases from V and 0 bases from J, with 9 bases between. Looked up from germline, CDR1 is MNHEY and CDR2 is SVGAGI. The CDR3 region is CASSYSTRSSYEQYF. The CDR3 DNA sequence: TGTGCCAGCAGTTACTCGACCAGGAGCTCCTACGAGCAGTACTTC.

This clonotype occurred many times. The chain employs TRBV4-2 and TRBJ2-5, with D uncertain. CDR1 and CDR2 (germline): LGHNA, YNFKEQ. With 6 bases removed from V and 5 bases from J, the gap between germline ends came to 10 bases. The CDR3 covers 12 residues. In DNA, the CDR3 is TGTGCCAGCAGTAGGAGTTTGGAGACCCAGTACTTC. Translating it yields CASSRSLETQYF.

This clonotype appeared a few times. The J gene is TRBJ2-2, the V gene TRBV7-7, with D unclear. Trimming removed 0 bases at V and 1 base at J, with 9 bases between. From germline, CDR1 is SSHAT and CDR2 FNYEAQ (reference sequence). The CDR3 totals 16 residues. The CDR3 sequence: CASSLAPTMNTGELFF. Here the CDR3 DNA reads TGTGCCAGCAGCTTAGCCCCGACAATGAACACCGGGGAGCTGTTTTTT.

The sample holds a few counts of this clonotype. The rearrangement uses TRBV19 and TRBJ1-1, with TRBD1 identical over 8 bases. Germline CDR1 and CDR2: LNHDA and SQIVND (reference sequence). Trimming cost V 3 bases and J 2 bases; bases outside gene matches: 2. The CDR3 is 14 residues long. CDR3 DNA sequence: TGTGCCAGTAGTATGGGACAGGTTAACACTGAAGCTTTCTTT. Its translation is CASSMGQVNTEAFF. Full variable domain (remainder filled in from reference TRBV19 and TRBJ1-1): DGGITQSPKYLFRKEGQNVTLSCEQNLNHDAMYWYRQDPGQGLRLIYYSQIVNDFQKGDIAEGYSVSREKKESFPLTVTSAQKNPTAFYLCASSMGQVNTEAFFGQGTRLTVV.

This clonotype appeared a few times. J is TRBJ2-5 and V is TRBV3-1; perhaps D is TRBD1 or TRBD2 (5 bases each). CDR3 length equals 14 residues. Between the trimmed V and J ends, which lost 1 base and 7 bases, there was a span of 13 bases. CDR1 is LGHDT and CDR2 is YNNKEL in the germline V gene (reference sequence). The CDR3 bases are TGTGCCAGCAGCCAAGTGGGGGAAAAAGGGACCCAGTACTTC. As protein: CASSQVGEKGTQYF.

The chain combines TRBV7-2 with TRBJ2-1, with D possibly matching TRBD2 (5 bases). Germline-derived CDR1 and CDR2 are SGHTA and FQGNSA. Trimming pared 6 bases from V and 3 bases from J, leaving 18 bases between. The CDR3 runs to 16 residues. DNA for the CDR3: TGTGCCAGCAGTCCAAAAAGGGCTAGCTTCTACAATGAGCAGTTCTTC. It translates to CASSPKRASFYNEQFF.

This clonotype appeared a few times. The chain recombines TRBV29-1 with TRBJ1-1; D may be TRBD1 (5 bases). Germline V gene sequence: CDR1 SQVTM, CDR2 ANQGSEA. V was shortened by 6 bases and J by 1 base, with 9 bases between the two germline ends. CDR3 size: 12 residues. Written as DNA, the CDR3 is TGCAGCGTGCAGGGTTGGAACACTGAAGCTTTCTTT. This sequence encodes CSVQGWNTEAFF.

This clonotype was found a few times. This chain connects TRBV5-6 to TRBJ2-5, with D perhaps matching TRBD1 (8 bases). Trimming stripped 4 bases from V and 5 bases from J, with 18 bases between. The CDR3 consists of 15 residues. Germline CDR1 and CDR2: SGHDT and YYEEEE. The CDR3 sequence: CASSILHRGGETQYF. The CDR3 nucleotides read TGTGCCAGCAGCATTCTTCACAGGGGGGGTGAGACCCAGTACTTC.

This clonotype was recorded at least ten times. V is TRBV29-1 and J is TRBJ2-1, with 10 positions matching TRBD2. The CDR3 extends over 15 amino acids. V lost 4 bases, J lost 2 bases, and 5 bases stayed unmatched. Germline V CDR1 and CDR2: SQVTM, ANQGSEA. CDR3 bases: TGCAGCGTTGGAAAAGCGGGAGGGGCCTACAATGAGCAGTTCTTC. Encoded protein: CSVGKAGGAYNEQFF.

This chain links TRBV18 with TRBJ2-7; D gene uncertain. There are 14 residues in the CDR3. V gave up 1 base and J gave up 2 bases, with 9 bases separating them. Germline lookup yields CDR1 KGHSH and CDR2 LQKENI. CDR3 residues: CASSPRIATYEQYF. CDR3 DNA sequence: TGTGCCAGCTCACCACGGATAGCTACCTACGAGCAGTACTTC. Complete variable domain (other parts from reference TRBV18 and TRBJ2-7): NAGVMQNPRHLVRRRGQEARLRCSPMKGHSHVYWYRQLPEEGLKFMVYLQKENIIDESGMPKERFSAEFPKEGPSILRIQQVVRGDSAAYFCASSPRIATYEQYFGPGTRLTVT.

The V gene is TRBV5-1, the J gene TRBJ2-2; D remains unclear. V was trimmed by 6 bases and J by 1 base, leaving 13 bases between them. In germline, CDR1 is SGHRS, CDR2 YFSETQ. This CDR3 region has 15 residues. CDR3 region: CASTISPKNTGELFF. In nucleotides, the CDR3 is TGCGCCAGCACCATCTCCCCCAAGAACACCGGGGAGCTGTTTTTT.

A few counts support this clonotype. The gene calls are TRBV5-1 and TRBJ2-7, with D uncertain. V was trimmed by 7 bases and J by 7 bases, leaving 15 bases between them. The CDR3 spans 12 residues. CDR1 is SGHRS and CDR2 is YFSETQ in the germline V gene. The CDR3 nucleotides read TGCGCCAGCCAGCCCTACAGTGGTGAGCAGTACTTC. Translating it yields CASQPYSGEQYF.

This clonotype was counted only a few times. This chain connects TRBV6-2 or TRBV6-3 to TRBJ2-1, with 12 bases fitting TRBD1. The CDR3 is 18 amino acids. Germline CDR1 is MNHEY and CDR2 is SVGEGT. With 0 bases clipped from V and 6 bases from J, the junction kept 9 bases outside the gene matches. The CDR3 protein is CASSYSRDRGRRTNEQFF. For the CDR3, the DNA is TGTGCCAGCAGTTACTCCAGGGACAGGGGGCGAAGGACCAATGAGCAGTTCTTC.

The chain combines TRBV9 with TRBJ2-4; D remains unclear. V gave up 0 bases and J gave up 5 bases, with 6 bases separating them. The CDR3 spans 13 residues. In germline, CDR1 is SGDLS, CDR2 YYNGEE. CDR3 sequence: CASSVGPENIQYF. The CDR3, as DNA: TGTGCCAGCAGCGTAGGACCAGAAAACATTCAGTACTTC.